These 14 T cell receptor beta chains share one sample of origin, sequenced in a study of T cells in Graves' hyperthyroidism and ophthalmopathy. Amplification targeted TCR beta CDR3 regions from RNA transcripts. A set of HTBI primers served as the primers for a first-round RT-PCR of the TCR CDR3. TCRdb recomputed calls from the multiplex PCR reads with MiXCR, one row per CDR3 protein. Of hundreds of thousands of distinct CDR3 sequences in the sample, approximately 40% were seen once. What was sequenced was blood. The origin of the receptors is a man aged 18 to 29 with Graves' hyperthyroidism.

The V and J genes are TRBV2 and TRBJ1-2, with D possibly TRBD1 on 5 matching bases. This CDR3 has 14 amino acids. Germline V gene data show CDR1 as SNHLY and CDR2 as FYNNEI. Trimming took off 6 bases at V and 6 bases at J, with 17 bases between the two ends. CDR3 loop: CASRRQGAGNGYTF. DNA for the CDR3: TGTGCCAGCAGACGGCAGGGCGCAGGGAATGGCTACACCTTC. Full variable domain (missing parts from reference TRBV2 and TRBJ1-2): EPEVTQTPSHQVTQMGQEVILRCVPISNHLYFYWYRQILGQKVEFLVSFYNNEISEKSEIFDDQFSVERPDGSNFTLKIRSTKLEDSAMYFCASRRQGAGNGYTFGSGTRLTVV.

This clonotype was picked up a small number of times. A much larger clonotype is one base distant, so this may be a read error. The rearrangement joins TRBV20-1 to TRBJ2-2, with TRBD1 matching over 10 bases. CDR1 is DFQATT and CDR2 is SNEGSKA in the germline V gene (reference sequence). V shed 8 bases, J shed 3 bases, and the junction held 3 bases outside the gene matches. The CDR3 spans 13 residues. CDR3 in amino acids: CSTGTGDTGELFF. Here the CDR3 DNA reads TGCAGTACCGGGACAGGGGACACCGGGGAGCTGTTTTTT.

This chain connects TRBV10-3 to TRBJ2-7; D not certain. The CDR3 runs 13 residues. The germline V gene has CDR1 ENHRY and CDR2 SYGVKD. V shed 6 bases and J shed 4 bases, with 13 bases lying between them. The CDR3 reads CAIRPRTAYEQYF. The CDR3 DNA sequence: TGTGCCATCAGGCCCCGGACCGCTTACGAGCAGTACTTC.

As concerns this clonotype: One end of the junction fails to match germline, which may point to a read error. The chain recombines TRBV7-3 with TRBJ2-5; D call uncertain. The length of the CDR3 is 15 residues. Germline V gene sequence: CDR1 SGHTA, CDR2 FQGTGA. The DNA for the CDR3 is TGCGCCAGCAGCCAAGAGACGTCAGATCAAGAGACCCAGTACTTC. Translating gives CASSQETSDQETQYF.

This clonotype occurred many times. V gene TRBV7-2 combines with J gene TRBJ2-5; D gene unclear. Germline V gene sequence: CDR1 SGHTA, CDR2 FQGNSA. The CDR3 has 12 residues. Trimming shortened V by 7 bases and J by 4 bases, and 10 bases separated the two germline ends. The CDR3 DNA reads TGTGCCAGCAACCACCCGGGAGAGACCCAGTACTTC. Translated: CASNHPGETQYF.

Comment on this clonotype: One end of the junction varies from germline; a read error may be responsible. This chain connects TRBV10-3 to TRBJ2-7; tentative D call: TRBD2 (6 bases). CDR1 ENHRY and CDR2 SYGVKD come from the germline V gene. The CDR3 spans 16 residues. CDR3 DNA sequence: TGTGCCGTCAGTGAGAAGAGACCGGGAGACGGCGACGAGCAGTACTTC. Translating gives CAVSEKRPGDGDEQYF.

This rearrangement joins TRBV6-6 to TRBJ2-2; the D call may be TRBD1 or TRBD2 (5 bases each). CDR1 is MNHNY, CDR2 SVGAGI, per germline (reference sequence). The CDR3 loop spans 15 amino acids. V gave up 6 bases and J gave up 3 bases, with 14 bases separating them. CDR3 bases: TGTGCCAGCAGCCCAAGAGGGGCCCACACCGGGGAGCTGTTTTTT. It is translated as CASSPRGAHTGELFF.

This clonotype was detected ten times or more. The chain carries TRBV7-2 and TRBJ1-6; D is undetermined. V lost 2 bases and J 5 bases, leaving 4 bases between the germline ends. The CDR3 runs 13 residues. The germline V gene encodes CDR1 SGHTA and CDR2 FQGNSA. CDR3 protein: CASSLLHNSPLHF. CDR3 sequence (DNA): TGTGCCAGCAGCTTACTCCATAATTCACCCCTCCACTTT.

This clonotype has at least ten counts. A read error may produce the germline difference seen at one junction end. The rearrangement links TRBV5-1 to TRBJ1-1, with TRBD1 identical over 7 bases. The germline V gene encodes CDR1 SGHRS and CDR2 YFSETQ. CDR3 length: 15 residues. In DNA, the CDR3 is TGTGCCAGCAGCTCCTCGACAGGGATGAACACTGAAGCTTTCTTT. Translation gives CASSSSTGMNTEAFF.

The genes are TRBV20-1 and TRBJ2-6; the D gene is possibly TRBD1 (5 bases). The CDR3 runs to 17 residues. With 1 base removed from V and 1 base from J, the gap between germline ends came to 14 bases. The germline CDR1 and CDR2 sequences are DFQATT and SNEGSKA (reference sequence). Written as DNA, the CDR3 is TGCAGTGCTAGAGTCCAGGGTTTAAGGTCTGGGGCCAACGTCCTGACTTTC. Amino acids: CSARVQGLRSGANVLTF.

Turning to this clonotype: A much bigger clone sits one base away, suggesting this may be a read error. This chain links TRBV9 with TRBJ1-1, with TRBD1 matching 7 bases. Germline V gives CDR1 SGDLS, CDR2 YYNGEE. The CDR3 is 13 residues long. The CDR3 bases are TGTGCCAGCAGCGTCGGGACAGAGAGTGAAGGTTTCTTT. Residues: CASSVGTESEGFF.

This clonotype has more than one count but fewer than ten. The rearrangement uses TRBV20-1 and TRBJ1-1; TRBD1 matches at 9 bases. Germline V gene data show CDR1 as DFQATT and CDR2 as SNEGSKA (reference sequence). The CDR3 has 15 amino acids. V lost 0 bases to trimming and J lost 7 bases; unmatched junction nucleotides: 9. CDR3 DNA: TGCAGTGCTAGAGATATAGAACAGGGGGCATTTGAAGCTTTCTTT. Residues: CSARDIEQGAFEAFF.

The rearrangement links TRBV9 to TRBJ1-2; unclear D gene. The CDR3 is 14 residues long. Deletions cut 0 bases from V and 2 bases from J, with 8 bases between. Germline lookup yields CDR1 SGDLS and CDR2 YYNGEE. The CDR3, as DNA: TGTGCCAGCAGCGTAGCTTTGGGGAACTATGGCTACACCTTC. It is translated as CASSVALGNYGYTF.

This clonotype was found many times. This chain joins TRBV2 and TRBJ1-5; D may be TRBD1 (6 bases). The CDR3 totals 13 residues. V was cut by 6 bases and J by 4 bases, with 10 bases left in between. Germline values: CDR1 SNHLY, CDR2 FYNNEI. CDR3 in amino acids: CASRGQQNQPQHF. The CDR3 DNA sequence: TGTGCCAGCAGAGGACAGCAGAATCAGCCCCAGCATTTT.